This T cell receptor beta chain was found in a study of blood T cell repertoires in COVID-19. Study-wide context: Sources were T cells, B-cell-depleted T cells, or PBMCs; the material itself was cDNA or gDNA.

The germline V gene has CDR1 SGDLS and CDR2 YYNGEE. The CDR3 consists of 15 residues. Trimming stripped 4 bases from V and 3 bases from J, with 15 bases between. This table comes from immunoSEQ multiplex PCR, and its TCRdb copy is limited to in-frame clones, with some not included. This sample carries about 68,000 clones, approximately 92% of them seen once, and the ten largest clones take around 2.5%. The specimen was peripheral blood. The source is a man over 45 with acute or convalescent COVID-19. J is TRBJ2-3 and V is TRBV9; maybe TRBD2 (6 bases). DNA of the CDR3: TGTGCCAGCAGCCTGTTGGAGGGTCGAACAGATACGCAGTATTTT. This encodes CASSLLEGRTDTQYF.